This entry lists 18 T cell receptor beta chains sequenced from one sample in a study of blood T cell repertoires in COVID-19. Only in-frame clones appear in the TCRdb table, and some are missing; sequencing was by immunoSEQ multiplex PCR. The table lists a few hundred thousand clones, 70% to 90% of them singletons, with around 13% in the top ten. The sample consisted of peripheral blood. The source of these receptors is an older woman with acute or convalescent COVID-19.

The chain links TRBV21-1 to TRBJ1-6. TRBV21-1 is noted as a pseudogene. There are 20 residues in the CDR3. The chain's CDR3 is CASSTLRGGWELGYNSPLHF. The CDR3 DNA is TGTGCCAGCAGCACCCTGAGGGGGGGTTGGGAACTAGGTTATAATTCACCCCTCCACTTT.

The J gene is TRBJ2-3, the V gene TRBV7-6; TRBD2 matches 7 bases. Germline V lookup: CDR1 SGHVS, CDR2 FNYEAQ. Germline trimming cut 0 bases from V and 2 bases from J; bases unmatched to any gene: 2. The CDR3 sequence is 15 residues long. CDR3 amino acids: CASSLAGGDTDTQYF. For the CDR3, the DNA is TGTGCCAGCAGCTTAGCGGGGGGGGACACAGATACGCAGTATTTT.

This clone was found once. The chain joins TRBV18 to TRBJ2-1, with TRBD1 matching 10 bases. CDR1 is KGHSH, CDR2 LQKENI, per germline. Unmatched junction bases numbered 6, after V lost 4 bases and J lost 6 bases. The CDR3 totals 15 residues. CDR3 DNA sequence: TGTGCCAGCTCACTTGAGACAGGGGGCTCCAATGAGCAGTTCTTC. Its translation: CASSLETGGSNEQFF.

This chain links TRBV28 with TRBJ2-7; TRBD1 might be the D (6 bases). Germline V CDR1 and CDR2: MDHEN, SYDVKM. CDR3 length equals 14 residues. V dropped 5 bases and J dropped 1 base, with 12 bases sitting between them. In DNA, the CDR3 is TGTGCCAGCAGTATAATAGGACAGTCCTACGAGCAGTACTTC. This translates into CASSIIGQSYEQYF. Filled out from reference TRBV28 and TRBJ2-7, the complete variable domain reads DVKVTQSSRYLVKRTGEKVFLECVQDMDHENMFWYRQDPGLGLRLIYFSYDVKMKEKGDIPEGYSVSREKKERFSLILESASTNQTSMYLCASSIIGQSYEQYFGPGTRLTVT.

The chain employs TRBV29-1 and TRBJ1-1; 7 bases fit TRBD1. The germline gives CDR1 SQVTM, CDR2 ANQGSEA. V lost 5 bases to trimming and J lost 1 base; unmatched junction nucleotides: 4. This CDR3 is 13 amino acids long. The CDR3: CSVWDSQNTEAFF. CDR3 bases: TGCAGCGTTTGGGACAGCCAGAACACTGAAGCTTTCTTT.

The CDR3 DNA is TGTGCCAGCAGTTTAACAGGGATGACGACTAATGAAAAACTGTTTTTT. Translated: CASSLTGMTTNEKLFF. The chain joins TRBV28 to TRBJ1-4, with TRBD1 as a possible D gene (6 bases). The V gene lost 2 bases and the J gene lost 2 bases, with 12 bases spanning the gap. The V gene's germline CDR1 is MDHEN and CDR2 SYDVKM. This CDR3 spans 16 amino acids.

The V gene is TRBV13, the J gene TRBJ2-7, with 7 nucleotides matching TRBD1. This CDR3 region has 14 residues. Germline values: CDR1 PRHDT, CDR2 FYEKMQ (reference sequence). J gave up 0 bases and V 9 bases, and 8 bases lay outside the gene matches. CDR3 coding DNA: TGTGCCAGAGAAACCGGGACAGCCTCCTACGAGCAGTACTTC. Residues: CARETGTASYEQYF.

This chain uses TRBV5-5 with TRBJ2-2, with D possibly TRBD1 on 5 matching bases. Germline-derived CDR1 and CDR2 are SGHKS and YYEKEE (reference sequence). V gave up 4 bases and J gave up 1 base, with 11 bases separating them. The CDR3 extends over 15 amino acids. CDR3 region: CASSDGHLNTGELFF. CDR3 in DNA: TGTGCCAGCAGCGATGGACACCTGAACACCGGGGAGCTGTTTTTT.

This chain connects TRBV28 to TRBJ1-2, with unresolved D. The CDR3 loop spans 14 amino acids. Looked up from germline, CDR1 is MDHEN and CDR2 is SYDVKM. Trimming took 2 bases from V and 2 from J, leaving 9 bases between them. As DNA, the CDR3 is TGTGCCAGCAGTTTAGGGCAGGCAAACTATGGCTACACCTTC. Protein sequence: CASSLGQANYGYTF.

The chain has TRBV18 and TRBJ1-6, with TRBD1 matching over 9 bases. The germline V gene encodes CDR1 KGHSH and CDR2 LQKENI. V lost 4 bases, J lost 5 bases, and 3 bases stayed unmatched. This CDR3 is built from 15 residues. CDR3 loop: CASSLGTGNNSPLHF. CDR3 bases: TGTGCCAGCTCACTCGGGACAGGGAATAATTCACCCCTCCACTTT.

The chain couples TRBV27 to TRBJ1-2; 7 nucleotides agree with TRBD1. This CDR3 has 13 amino acids. Per germline, CDR1 MNHEY and CDR2 SMNVEV (reference sequence). The V gene end was trimmed by 4 bases and the J gene end by 4 bases; junction bases not matched to a gene: 3. The CDR3 is CASSWDSSYGYTF. In DNA form, the CDR3 reads TGTGCCAGCAGTTGGGACAGCTCCTATGGCTACACCTTC.

This CDR3 is CASSQDLAGGSEQFF. In nucleotides, the CDR3 is TGCGCCAGCAGCCAAGACTTAGCGGGAGGATCCGAGCAGTTCTTC. The J gene is TRBJ2-1, the V gene TRBV4-3, with 10 positions matching TRBD2. The CDR3 loop spans 15 amino acids. The ends lost 0 bases at V and 10 bases at J; junction bases unmatched: 6. Germline lookup yields CDR1 LGHNA and CDR2 YSLEER.

The chain joins TRBV9 to TRBJ1-3, with D perhaps matching TRBD1 (5 bases). V was cut by 7 bases and J by 3 bases, with 14 bases left in between. CDR1 is SGDLS and CDR2 is YYNGEE in the germline V gene. This CDR3 region has 14 residues. In DNA, the CDR3 is TGTGCCAGCGGTGTACGGGGACTTGGAAACACCATATATTTT. Its protein product is CASGVRGLGNTIYF.

The CDR3 is CASSLSRLGNQPQHF. CDR3 DNA sequence: TGTGCCAGCAGCTTATCGCGCCTCGGCAATCAGCCCCAGCATTTT. The genes are TRBV7-9 and TRBJ1-5; no clear D. Trimming took 2 bases from V and 2 from J, leaving 10 bases between them. The CDR3 length is 15 residues. Germline loops: CDR1 SEHNR, CDR2 FQNEAQ (reference sequence).

The V call is TRBV27, the J call TRBJ1-2, with D tentatively TRBD1 (5 bases). The V end lost 10 bases, the J end lost 4 bases, and 19 bases lay between the germline ends. CDR1 and CDR2 from the germline V gene are MNHEY and SMNVEV (reference sequence). The length of the CDR3 is 14 residues. The CDR3 coding sequence is TGTGCCACAAGCAGGGCCCTCAATGGCTATGGCTACACCTTC. It specifies CATSRALNGYGYTF.

V gene TRBV7-8 combines with J gene TRBJ2-5, with 9 bases fitting TRBD1. Germline V lookup: CDR1 SGHVS, CDR2 FQNEAQ. The CDR3 contains 16 residues. Trimming took 5 bases from V and 4 from J; bases not matched to a gene: 11. CDR3 sequence (DNA): TGTGCCAGCAGCCCGCTCCCGACAGGGGGAAGAGAGACCCAGTACTTC. Its translation is CASSPLPTGGRETQYF. Full variable domain (outside the CDR3, taken from reference TRBV7-8 and TRBJ2-5): GAGVSQSPRYKVAKRGQDVALRCDPISGHVSLFWYQQALGQGPEFLTYFQNEAQLDKSGLPSDRFFAERPEGSVSTLKIQRTQQEDSAVYLCASSPLPTGGRETQYFGPGTRLLVL.

The chain has TRBV5-1 and TRBJ2-3, with 14 bases fitting TRBD2. V lost 4 bases to trimming and J lost 0 bases; unmatched junction nucleotides: 7. The CDR3 length is 18 residues. The germline CDR1 and CDR2 sequences are SGHRS and YFSETQ. The CDR3 protein is CASSPRTSGRTSTDTQYF. CDR3 sequence (DNA): TGCGCCAGCAGCCCCCGGACTAGCGGGAGGACTAGCACAGATACGCAGTATTTT.

This sequence joins TRBV4-3 and TRBJ2-7, with 7 bases aligning to TRBD1. Losses at the gene ends were 1 base for V and 6 bases for J; bases not matched to a gene: 9. The CDR3 sequence is 15 residues long. CDR1 and CDR2 (germline): LGHNA, YSLEER. CDR3 in amino acids: CASSQGPGQLGEQYF. The CDR3 DNA is TGCGCCAGCAGCCAAGGTCCGGGACAGTTGGGCGAGCAGTACTTC.